Given below is one T cell receptor beta chain in context. What it binds is not known. Primers included in the PCR were 60 Vbeta and 13 Jbeta primers. Some clones are missing from TCRdb's copy, which holds only in-frame ones; the method was immunoSEQ multiplex PCR. The sample lists about 150,000 clones, 70% to 90% seen once, with 2% to 2.5% in the top ten. The data originate from a study of cytomegalovirus exposure and HLA in healthy donors. Study findings and constraints: Most TCR sequences showed up rarely, but some public TCRs showed up in many donors. With further analysis later on, most CMV-associated TCR beta chains appeared HLA-restricted.

These donors, healthy bone marrow donors, were studied. The germline V gene has CDR1 MDHEN and CDR2 SYDVKM. The V segment lost 6 bases and the J segment 4 bases; nucleotides outside the gene matches: 9. The length of the CDR3 is 14 residues. The TCR sequence derives from a woman in her late teens or twenties in good health and CMV-seronegative. The chain carries TRBV28 and TRBJ2-7; 7 bases line up with TRBD2. Sequenced sample: PBMCs. CDR3 in amino acids: CASRKGGAGYEQYF. The CDR3 coding sequence is TGTGCCAGCAGAAAGGGAGGGGCCGGTTACGAGCAGTACTTC.